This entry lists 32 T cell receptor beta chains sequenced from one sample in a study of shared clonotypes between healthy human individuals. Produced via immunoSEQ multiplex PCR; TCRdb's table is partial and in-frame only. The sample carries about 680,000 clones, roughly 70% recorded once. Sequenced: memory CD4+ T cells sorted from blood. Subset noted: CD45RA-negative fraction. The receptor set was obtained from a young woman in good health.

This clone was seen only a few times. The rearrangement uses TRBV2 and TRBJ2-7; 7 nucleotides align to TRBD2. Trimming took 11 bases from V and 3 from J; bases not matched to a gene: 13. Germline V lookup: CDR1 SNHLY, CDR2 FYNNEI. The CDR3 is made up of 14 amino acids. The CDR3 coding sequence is TGTGCCGGTGACGGACTAGGCCGGATCTACGAGCAGTACTTC. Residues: CAGDGLGRIYEQYF.

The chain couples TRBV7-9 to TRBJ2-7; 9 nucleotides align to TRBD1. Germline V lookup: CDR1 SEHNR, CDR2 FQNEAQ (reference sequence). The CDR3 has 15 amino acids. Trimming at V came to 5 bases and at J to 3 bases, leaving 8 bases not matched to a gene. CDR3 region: CASSLLGQGGYEQYF. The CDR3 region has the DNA TGTGCCAGCAGCCTACTGGGACAGGGTGGCTACGAGCAGTACTTC. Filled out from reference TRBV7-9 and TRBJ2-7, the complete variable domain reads DTGVSQNPRHKITKRGQNVTFRCDPISEHNRLYWYRQTLGQGPEFLTYFQNEAQLEKSRLLSDRFSAERPKGSFSTLEIQRTEQGDSAMYLCASSLLGQGGYEQYFGPGTRLTVT.

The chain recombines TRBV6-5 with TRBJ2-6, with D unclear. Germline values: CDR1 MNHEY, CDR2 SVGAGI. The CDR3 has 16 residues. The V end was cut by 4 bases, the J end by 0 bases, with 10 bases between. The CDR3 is CASSLGIGSGANVLTF. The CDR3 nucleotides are TGTGCCAGCAGTTTGGGTATAGGCTCTGGGGCCAACGTCCTGACTTTC.

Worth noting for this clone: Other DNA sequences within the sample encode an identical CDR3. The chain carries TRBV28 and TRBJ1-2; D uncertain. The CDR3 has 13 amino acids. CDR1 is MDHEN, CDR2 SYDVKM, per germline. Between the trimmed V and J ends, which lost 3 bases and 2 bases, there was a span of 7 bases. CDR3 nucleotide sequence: TGTGCCAGCAGTTTCTCCAGGAACTATGGCTACACCTTC. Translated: CASSFSRNYGYTF.

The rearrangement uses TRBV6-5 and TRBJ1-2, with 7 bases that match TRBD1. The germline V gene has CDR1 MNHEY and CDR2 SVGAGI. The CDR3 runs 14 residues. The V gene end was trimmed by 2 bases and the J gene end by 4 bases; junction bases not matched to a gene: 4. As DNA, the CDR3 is TGTGCCAGCAGTTACGACGGGACAGTCTATGGCTACACCTTC. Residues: CASSYDGTVYGYTF.

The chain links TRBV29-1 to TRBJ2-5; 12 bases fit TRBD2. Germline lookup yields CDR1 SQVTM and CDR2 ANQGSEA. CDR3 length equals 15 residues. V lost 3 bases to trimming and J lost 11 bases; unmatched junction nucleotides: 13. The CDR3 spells CSVDRTSGAPGEQYF. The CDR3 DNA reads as TGCAGCGTTGATAGGACTAGCGGGGCCCCCGGGGAGCAGTACTTC.

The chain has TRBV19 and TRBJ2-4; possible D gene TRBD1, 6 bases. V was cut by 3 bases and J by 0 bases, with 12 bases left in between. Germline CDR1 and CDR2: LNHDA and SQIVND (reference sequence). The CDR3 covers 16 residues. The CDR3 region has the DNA TGTGCCAGTAGTATCTACGGACAGCTAGCCAAAAACATTCAGTACTTC. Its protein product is CASSIYGQLAKNIQYF.

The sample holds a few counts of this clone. CDR3 residues: CASSLTSGVYGYTF. The CDR3 DNA reads TGTGCCAGCAGCTTGACCTCAGGGGTCTATGGCTACACCTTC. The chain couples TRBV7-2 to TRBJ1-2, with D possibly matching TRBD1 (6 bases). Trimming took 3 bases from V and 4 from J, leaving 12 bases between them. The CDR3 runs to 14 residues. Germline assignment: CDR1 SGHTA and CDR2 FQGNSA. The full variable domain, its missing parts supplied by reference TRBV7-2 and TRBJ1-2, is GAGVSQSPSNKVTEKGKDVELRCDPISGHTALYWYRQSLGQGLEFLIYFQGNSAPDKSGLPSDRFSAERTGGSVSTLTIQRTQQEDSAVYLCASSLTSGVYGYTFGSGTRLTVV.

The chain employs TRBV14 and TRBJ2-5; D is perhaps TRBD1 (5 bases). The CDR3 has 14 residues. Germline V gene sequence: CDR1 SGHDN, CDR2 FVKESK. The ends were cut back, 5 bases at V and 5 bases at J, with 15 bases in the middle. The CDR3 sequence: CASSSTEKGETQYF. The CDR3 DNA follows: TGTGCCAGCAGCTCCACCGAAAAGGGGGAGACCCAGTACTTC.

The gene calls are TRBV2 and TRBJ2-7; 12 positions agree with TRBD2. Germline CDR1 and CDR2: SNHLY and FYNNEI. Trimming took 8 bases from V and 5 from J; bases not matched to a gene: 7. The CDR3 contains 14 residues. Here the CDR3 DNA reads TGTGCCAGCCATCTAGCGGGAGGGTCCAACGAGCAGTACTTC. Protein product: CASHLAGGSNEQYF.

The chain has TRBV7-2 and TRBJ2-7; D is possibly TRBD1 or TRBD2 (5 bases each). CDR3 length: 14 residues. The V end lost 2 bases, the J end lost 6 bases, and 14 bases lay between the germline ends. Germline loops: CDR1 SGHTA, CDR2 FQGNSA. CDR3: CASSLSGSVVEQYF. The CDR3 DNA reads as TGTGCCAGCAGCTTATCAGGGAGTGTTGTCGAGCAGTACTTC. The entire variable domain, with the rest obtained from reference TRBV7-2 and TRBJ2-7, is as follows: GAGVSQSPSNKVTEKGKDVELRCDPISGHTALYWYRQSLGQGLEFLIYFQGNSAPDKSGLPSDRFSAERTGGSVSTLTIQRTQQEDSAVYLCASSLSGSVVEQYFGPGTRLTVT.

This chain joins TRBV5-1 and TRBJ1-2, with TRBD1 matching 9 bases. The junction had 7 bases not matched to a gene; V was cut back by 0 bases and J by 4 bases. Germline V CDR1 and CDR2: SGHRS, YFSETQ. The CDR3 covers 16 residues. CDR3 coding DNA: TGCGCCAGCAGCTTGGGGGGACAGGGCGGAACCTATGGCTACACCTTC. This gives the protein CASSLGGQGGTYGYTF. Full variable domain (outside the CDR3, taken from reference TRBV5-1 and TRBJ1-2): KAGVTQTPRYLIKTRGQQVTLSCSPISGHRSVSWYQQTPGQGLQFLFEYFSETQRNKGNFPGRFSGRQFSNSRSEMNVSTLELGDSALYLCASSLGGQGGTYGYTFGSGTRLTVV.

CDR3: CASSDSTQGLQGDTQYF. The CDR3 DNA is TGTGCCAGCAGTGACTCGACGCAGGGGCTACAGGGGGATACGCAGTATTTT. The rearrangement links TRBV6-4 to TRBJ2-3, with 7 bases lining up with TRBD1. With V trimmed by 0 bases and J by 6 bases, 12 bases remained unmatched. CDR1 MRHNA and CDR2 SNTAGT come from the germline V gene. The CDR3 is 17 residues long.

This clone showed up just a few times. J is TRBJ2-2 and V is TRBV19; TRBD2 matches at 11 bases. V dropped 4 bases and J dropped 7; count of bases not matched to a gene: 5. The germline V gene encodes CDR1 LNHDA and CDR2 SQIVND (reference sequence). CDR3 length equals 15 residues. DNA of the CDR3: TGTGCCAGTAGTACCGGGACTAGCGGAATCGGGGAGCTGTTTTTT. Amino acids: CASSTGTSGIGELFF.

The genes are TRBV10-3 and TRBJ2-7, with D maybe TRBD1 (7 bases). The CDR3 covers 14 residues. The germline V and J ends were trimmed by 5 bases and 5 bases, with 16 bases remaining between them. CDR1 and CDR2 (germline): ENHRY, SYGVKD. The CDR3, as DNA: TGTGCCATCAGTCTGACAGGGACTGTGCACGAGCAGTACTTC. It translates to CAISLTGTVHEQYF.

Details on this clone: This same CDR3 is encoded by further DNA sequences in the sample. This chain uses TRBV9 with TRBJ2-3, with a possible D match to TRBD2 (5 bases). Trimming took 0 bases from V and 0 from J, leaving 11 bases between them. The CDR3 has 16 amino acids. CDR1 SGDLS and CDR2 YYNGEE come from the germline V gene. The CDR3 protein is CASSVAPRGSTDTQYF. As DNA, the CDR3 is TGTGCCAGCAGCGTAGCCCCCAGAGGGAGCACAGATACGCAGTATTTT.

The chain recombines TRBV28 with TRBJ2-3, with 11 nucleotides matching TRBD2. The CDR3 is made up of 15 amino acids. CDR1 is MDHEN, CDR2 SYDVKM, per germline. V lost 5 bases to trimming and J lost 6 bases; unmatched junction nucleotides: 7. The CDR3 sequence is CASSNSGREADTQYF. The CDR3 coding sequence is TGTGCCAGCAGTAATAGCGGGAGGGAGGCGGATACGCAGTATTTT.

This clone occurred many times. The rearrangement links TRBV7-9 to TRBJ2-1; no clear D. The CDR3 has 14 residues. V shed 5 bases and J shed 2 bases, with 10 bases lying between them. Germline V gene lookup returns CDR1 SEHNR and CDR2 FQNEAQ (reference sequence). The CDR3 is CASSPDGTYNEQFF. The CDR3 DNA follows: TGTGCCAGCAGCCCGGACGGAACCTACAATGAGCAGTTCTTC.

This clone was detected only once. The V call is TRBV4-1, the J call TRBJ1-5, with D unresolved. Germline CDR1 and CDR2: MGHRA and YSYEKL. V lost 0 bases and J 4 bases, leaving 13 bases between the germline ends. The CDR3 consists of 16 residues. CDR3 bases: TGCGCCAGCAGCCAAGATCGTTCACAACATAATCAGCCCCAGCATTTT. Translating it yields CASSQDRSQHNQPQHF.

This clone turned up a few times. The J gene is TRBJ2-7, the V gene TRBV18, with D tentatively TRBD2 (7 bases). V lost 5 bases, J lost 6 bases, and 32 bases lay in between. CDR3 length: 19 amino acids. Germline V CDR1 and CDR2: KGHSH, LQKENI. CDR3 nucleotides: TGTGCCAGCTCAGCCTCTTTAGGGGGGCCCAGCGGGAAGACCGGCGAGCAGTACTTC. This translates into CASSASLGGPSGKTGEQYF. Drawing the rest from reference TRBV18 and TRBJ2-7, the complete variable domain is NAGVMQNPRHLVRRRGQEARLRCSPMKGHSHVYWYRQLPEEGLKFMVYLQKENIIDESGMPKERFSAEFPKEGPSILRIQQVVRGDSAAYFCASSASLGGPSGKTGEQYFGPGTRLTVT.

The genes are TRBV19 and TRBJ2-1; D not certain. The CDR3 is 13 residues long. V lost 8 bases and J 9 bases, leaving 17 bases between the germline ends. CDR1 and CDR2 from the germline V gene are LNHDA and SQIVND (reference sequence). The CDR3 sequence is CASGINLQGEQFF. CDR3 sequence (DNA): TGTGCCAGTGGGATTAACTTACAAGGTGAGCAGTTCTTC.

The CDR3 spells CASSQRESSYDTQYF. In DNA, the CDR3 is TGCGCCAGCAGTCAGCGGGAGAGTTCGTACGATACGCAGTATTTT. The chain carries TRBV4-1 and TRBJ2-3; 8 bases line up with TRBD2. CDR1 is MGHRA and CDR2 is YSYEKL in the germline V gene. The CDR3 has 15 residues. V lost 6 bases and J lost 6; bases outside the gene matches: 11.

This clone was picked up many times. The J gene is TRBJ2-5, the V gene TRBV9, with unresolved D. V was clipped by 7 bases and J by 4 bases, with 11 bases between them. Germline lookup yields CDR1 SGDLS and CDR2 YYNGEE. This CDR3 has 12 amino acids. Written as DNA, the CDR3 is TGTGCCAGCGCGGACGTTGGAGAGACCCAGTACTTC. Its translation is CASADVGETQYF. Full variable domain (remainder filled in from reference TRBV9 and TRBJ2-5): DSGVTQTPKHLITATGQRVTLRCSPRSGDLSVYWYQQSLDQGLQFLIQYYNGEERAKGNILERFSAQQFPDLHSELNLSSLELGDSALYFCASADVGETQYFGPGTRLLVL.

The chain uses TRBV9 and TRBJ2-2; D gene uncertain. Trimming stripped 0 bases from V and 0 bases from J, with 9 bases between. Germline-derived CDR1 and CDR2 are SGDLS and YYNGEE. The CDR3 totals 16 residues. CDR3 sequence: CASSVVQSANTGELFF. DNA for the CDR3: TGTGCCAGCAGCGTAGTTCAGTCCGCGAACACCGGGGAGCTGTTTTTT.

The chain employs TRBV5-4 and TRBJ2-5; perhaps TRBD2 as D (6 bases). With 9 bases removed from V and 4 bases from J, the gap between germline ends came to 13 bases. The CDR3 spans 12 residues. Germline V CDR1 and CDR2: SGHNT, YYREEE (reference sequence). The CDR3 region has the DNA TGTGCCATAGGAGGGGCCCTAGAGACCCAGTACTTC. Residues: CAIGGALETQYF.

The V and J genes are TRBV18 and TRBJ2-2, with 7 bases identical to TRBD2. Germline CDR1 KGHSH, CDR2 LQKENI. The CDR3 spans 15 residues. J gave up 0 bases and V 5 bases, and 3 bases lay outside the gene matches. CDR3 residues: CASSKTSPNTGELFF. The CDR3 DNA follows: TGTGCCAGCTCAAAGACTAGCCCGAACACCGGGGAGCTGTTTTTT.

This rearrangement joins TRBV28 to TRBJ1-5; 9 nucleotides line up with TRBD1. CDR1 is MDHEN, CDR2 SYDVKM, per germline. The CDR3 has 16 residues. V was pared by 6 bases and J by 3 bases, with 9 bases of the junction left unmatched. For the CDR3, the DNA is TGTGCCAGCAGGAGAAGGACAGGGGCTAACAATCAGCCCCAGCATTTT. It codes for CASRRRTGANNQPQHF.

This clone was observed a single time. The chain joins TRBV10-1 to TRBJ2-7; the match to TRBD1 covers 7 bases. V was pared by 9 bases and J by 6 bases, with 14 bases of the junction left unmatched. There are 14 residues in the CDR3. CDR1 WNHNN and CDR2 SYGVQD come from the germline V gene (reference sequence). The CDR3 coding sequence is TGCGCCAGTTCGACCGGACAGGCGATCGGCGAGCAGTACTTC. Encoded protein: CASSTGQAIGEQYF.

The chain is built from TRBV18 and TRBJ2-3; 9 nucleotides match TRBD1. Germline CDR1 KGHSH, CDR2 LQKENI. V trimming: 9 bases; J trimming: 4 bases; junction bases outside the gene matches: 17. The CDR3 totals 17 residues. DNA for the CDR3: TGTGCCAGTCAACTTTCACCGGGACAGGGTGACGCAGATACGCAGTATTTT. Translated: CASQLSPGQGDADTQYF. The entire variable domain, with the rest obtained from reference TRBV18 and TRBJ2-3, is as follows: NAGVMQNPRHLVRRRGQEARLRCSPMKGHSHVYWYRQLPEEGLKFMVYLQKENIIDESGMPKERFSAEFPKEGPSILRIQQVVRGDSAAYFCASQLSPGQGDADTQYFGPGTRLTVL.

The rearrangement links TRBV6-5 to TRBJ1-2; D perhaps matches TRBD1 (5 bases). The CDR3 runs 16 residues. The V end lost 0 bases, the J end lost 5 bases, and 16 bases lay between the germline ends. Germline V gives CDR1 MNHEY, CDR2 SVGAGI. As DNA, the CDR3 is TGTGCCAGCAGTTACTCGGGTCGCGGGACGAGTTATGGCTACACCTTC. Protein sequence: CASSYSGRGTSYGYTF.

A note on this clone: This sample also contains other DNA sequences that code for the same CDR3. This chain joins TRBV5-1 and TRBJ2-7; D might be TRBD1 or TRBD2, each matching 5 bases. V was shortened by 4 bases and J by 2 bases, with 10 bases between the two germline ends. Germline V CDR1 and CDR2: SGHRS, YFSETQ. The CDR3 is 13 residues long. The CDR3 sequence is CASSPGTTYEQYF. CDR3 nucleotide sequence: TGCGCCAGCAGCCCGGGGACGACCTACGAGCAGTACTTC.

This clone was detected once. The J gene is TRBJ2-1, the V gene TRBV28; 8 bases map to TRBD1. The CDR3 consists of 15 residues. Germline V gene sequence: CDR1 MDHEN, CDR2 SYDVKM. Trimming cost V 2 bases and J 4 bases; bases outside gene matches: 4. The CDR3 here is CASSLAGTGYNEQFF. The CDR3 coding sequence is TGTGCCAGCAGTTTAGCCGGGACAGGATACAATGAGCAGTTCTTC.